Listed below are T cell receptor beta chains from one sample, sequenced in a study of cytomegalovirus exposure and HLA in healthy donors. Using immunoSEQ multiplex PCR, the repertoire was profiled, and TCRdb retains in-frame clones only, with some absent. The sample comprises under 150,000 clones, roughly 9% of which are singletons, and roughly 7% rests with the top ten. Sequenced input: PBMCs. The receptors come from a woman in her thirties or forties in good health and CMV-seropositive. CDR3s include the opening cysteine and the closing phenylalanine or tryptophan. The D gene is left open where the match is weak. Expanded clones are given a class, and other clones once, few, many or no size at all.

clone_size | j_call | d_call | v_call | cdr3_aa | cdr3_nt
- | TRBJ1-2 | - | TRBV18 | CASSFPRYGYTF | TGTGCCAGCTCCTTCCCCCGCTATGGCTACACCTTC
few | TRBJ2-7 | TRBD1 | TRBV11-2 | CASSLDPGRGYEQYF | TGTGCCAGCAGCTTAGATCCTGGCAGGGGGTACGAGCAGTACTTC
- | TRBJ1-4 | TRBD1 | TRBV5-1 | CASSFSDRGRDEKLFF | TGCGCCAGCAGCTTCAGCGACAGGGGGCGGGATGAAAAACTGTTTTTT
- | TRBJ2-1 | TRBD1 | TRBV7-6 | CASSFRAEGKGASLGNEQFF | TGTGCCAGCAGCTTTAGGGCCGAGGGGAAGGGGGCGAGTCTTGGCAATGAGCAGTTCTTC
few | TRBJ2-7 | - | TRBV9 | CASSVAPRASYEQYF | TGTGCCAGCAGCGTAGCTCCCAGGGCCTCCTACGAGCAGTACTTC
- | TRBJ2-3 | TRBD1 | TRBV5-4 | CASSYGQVISTDTQYF | TGTGCCAGCAGCTATGGACAGGTTATTAGCACAGATACGCAGTATTTT
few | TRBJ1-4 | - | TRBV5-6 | CASSLTGEGREKLFF | TGTGCCAGCAGCTTAACGGGAGAGGGGAGGGAAAAACTGTTTTTT
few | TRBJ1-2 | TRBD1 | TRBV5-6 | CASSLWRDRGTYGYTF | TGTGCCAGCAGCTTGTGGCGGGACAGGGGAACCTATGGCTACACCTTC
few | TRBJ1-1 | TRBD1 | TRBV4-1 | CASSQITGATEAFF | TGCGCCAGCAGCCAGATTACAGGGGCCACTGAAGCTTTCTTT
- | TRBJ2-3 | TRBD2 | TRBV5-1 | CASSLTQRGGTDTQYF | TGCGCCAGCAGCTTGACCCAGCGGGGGGGCACAGATACGCAGTATTTT
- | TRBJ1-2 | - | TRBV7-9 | CASSPKGGAYGYGYTF | TGTGCCAGCAGCCCGAAGGGGGGGGCTTACGGCTATGGCTACACCTTC
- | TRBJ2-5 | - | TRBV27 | CASSQSGETQYF | TGTGCCAGCAGTCAAAGCGGGGAGACCCAGTACTTC
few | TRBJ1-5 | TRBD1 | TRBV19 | CASRKGASNQPQHF | TGTGCCAGTAGGAAGGGGGCGAGCAATCAGCCCCAGCATTTT
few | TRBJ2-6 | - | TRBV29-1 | CSNRVSGANVLTF | TGCAGCAACAGGGTCTCTGGGGCCAACGTCCTGACTTTC
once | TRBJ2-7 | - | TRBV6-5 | CASRGGYEQYF | TGTGCCAGCAGGGGAGGCTACGAGCAGTACTTC
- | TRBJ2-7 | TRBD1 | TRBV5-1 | CASSSNGQGRDEQYF | TGCGCCAGCAGCTCTAACGGACAGGGCCGGGACGAGCAGTACTTC
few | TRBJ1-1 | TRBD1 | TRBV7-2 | CASSHGTVMSLNTEAFF | TGTGCCAGCAGCCACGGGACAGTGATGTCCCTGAACACTGAAGCTTTCTTT
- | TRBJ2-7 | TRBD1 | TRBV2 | CASSEALGQVNYEQYF | TGTGCCAGCAGTGAAGCGCTAGGACAGGTGAACTACGAGCAGTACTTC
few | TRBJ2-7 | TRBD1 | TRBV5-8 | CASSRLDPLTGDSYEQYF | TGTGCCAGCAGCCGACTTGATCCTTTGACAGGGGACTCCTACGAGCAGTACTTC
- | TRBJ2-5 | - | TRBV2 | CASSVQARTQYF | TGTGCCAGCAGTGTGCAGGCGCGGACCCAGTACTTC
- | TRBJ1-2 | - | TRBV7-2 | CASSPGRGGTYTF | TGTGCCAGCAGCCCCGGGCGGGGGGGGACCTACACCTTC
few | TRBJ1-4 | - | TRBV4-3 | CASSQDRGGGDEKLFF | TGCGCCAGCAGCCAAGATCGGGGAGGGGGTGATGAAAAACTGTTTTTT
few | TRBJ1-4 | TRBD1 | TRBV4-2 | CASSPDRDTNEKLFF | TGTGCCAGCAGCCCCGACAGGGACACTAATGAAAAACTGTTTTTT
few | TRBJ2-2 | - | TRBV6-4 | CASSVRATGELFF | TGTGCCAGCTCCGTCCGAGCCACCGGGGAGCTGTTTTTT
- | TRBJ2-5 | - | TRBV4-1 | CASSQVGGVETQYF | TGCGCCAGCAGCCAAGTGGGGGGAGTTGAGACCCAGTACTTC
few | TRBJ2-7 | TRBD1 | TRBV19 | CASKPGQGPHEQYF | TGTGCCAGCAAACCGGGACAGGGTCCTCACGAGCAGTACTTC
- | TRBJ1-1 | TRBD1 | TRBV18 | CASSPPMAGGVRTEAFF | TGTGCCAGCTCACCACCCATGGCAGGGGGCGTGAGGACTGAAGCTTTCTTT
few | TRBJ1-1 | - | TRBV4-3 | CASSQDLRAGNLNTEAFF | TGCGCCAGCAGCCAAGATTTGAGGGCAGGTAATTTGAACACTGAAGCTTTCTTT
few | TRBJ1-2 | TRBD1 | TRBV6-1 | CASSENRGTFPAYGYTF | TGTGCCAGCAGTGAGAACAGGGGAACTTTTCCTGCCTATGGCTACACCTTC
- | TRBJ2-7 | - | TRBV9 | CASSPRERVRAYEQYF | TGTGCCAGCAGCCCCCGGGAGCGGGTTAGGGCCTACGAGCAGTACTTC
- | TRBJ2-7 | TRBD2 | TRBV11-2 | CASSLDREGRQYF | TGTGCCAGCAGCTTAGATCGGGAGGGACGGCAGTACTTC
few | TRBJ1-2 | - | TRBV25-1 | CASSLSGVNGYTF | TGTGCCAGCAGTCTATCAGGGGTAAATGGCTACACCTTC
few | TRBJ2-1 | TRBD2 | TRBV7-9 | CASSGLAGSNEQFF | TGTGCCAGCTCGGGGCTAGCGGGGAGTAATGAGCAGTTCTTC
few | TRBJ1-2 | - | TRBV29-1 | CSVEPPGVLYGYTF | TGCAGCGTTGAACCCCCGGGGGTACTCTATGGCTACACCTTC
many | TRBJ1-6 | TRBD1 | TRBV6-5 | CASRWTGGNSPLHF | TGTGCCAGCAGGTGGACAGGGGGAAATTCACCCCTCCACTTT
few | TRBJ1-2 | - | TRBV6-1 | CASSEPQGSYGYTF | TGTGCCAGCAGTGAACCACAGGGTTCCTATGGCTACACCTTC
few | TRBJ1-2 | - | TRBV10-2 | CASREAGFNYGYTF | TGCGCCAGCAGAGAAGCAGGGTTTAACTATGGCTACACCTTC
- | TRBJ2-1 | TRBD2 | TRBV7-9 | CASNLPGLAGGSYNEQFF | TGTGCCAGCAACTTACCGGGACTAGCGGGGGGATCCTACAATGAGCAGTTCTTC
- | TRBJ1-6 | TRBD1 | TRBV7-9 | CASSLTGSNSPLHF | TGTGCCAGCAGTTTGACAGGGTCTAATTCACCCCTCCACTTT
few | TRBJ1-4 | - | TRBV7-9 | CASSLLGEKLFF | TGTGCCAGCAGCTTACTAGGTGAAAAACTGTTTTTT